Sequencing of this TCR beta chain was carried out in a study of T cell repertoires in cytomegalovirus infection. At the level of the study: The authors relied on CMV epitopes, both recently identified HLA-C-restricted and well-studied HLA-B-restricted.

TCRdb itself ran the reads through MiXCR, one entry per CDR3 protein. The sample has 300,000 or so distinct CDR3 sequences; 25% are singletons. Trimming cost V 5 bases and J 9 bases; bases outside gene matches: 4. Germline lookup yields CDR1 SEHNR and CDR2 FQNEAQ (reference sequence). The CDR3 contains 12 residues. Concerning this clonotype: As yet, its antigen is unknown.

This sequence joins TRBV7-9 and TRBJ1-1; TRBD1 aligns across 9 bases. The receptor was isolated from a human donor in good health (CMV status not recorded). Some clones in this sample may be carry-over from other donors' samples. The sequencing here drew on cultured PBMCs, taken from culture after CMV antigen stimulation. CDR3 sequence reads: CASSAGTGQAFF. The CDR3 coding sequence is TGTGCCAGCAGCGCTGGGACAGGGCAAGCTTTCTTT.